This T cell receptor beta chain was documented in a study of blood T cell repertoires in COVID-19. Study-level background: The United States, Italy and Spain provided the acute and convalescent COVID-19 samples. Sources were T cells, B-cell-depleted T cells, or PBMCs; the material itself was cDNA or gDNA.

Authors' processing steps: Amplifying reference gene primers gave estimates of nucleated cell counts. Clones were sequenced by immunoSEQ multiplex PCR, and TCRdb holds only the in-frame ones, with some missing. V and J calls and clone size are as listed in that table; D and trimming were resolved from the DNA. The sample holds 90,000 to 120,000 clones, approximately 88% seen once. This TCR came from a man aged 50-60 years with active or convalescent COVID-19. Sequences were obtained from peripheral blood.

Written as DNA, the CDR3 is TGTGCCAGCAGTTTAGATACGCTCCAAGAGACCCAGTACTTC. Protein sequence: CASSLDTLQETQYF. The J gene is TRBJ2-5, the V gene TRBV6-6; the D is unclear. CDR1 is MNHNY, CDR2 SVGAGI, per germline (reference sequence). V dropped 4 bases and J dropped 1 base, with 10 bases sitting between them. The CDR3 sequence is 14 residues long.